These T cell receptor beta chains were read from a single sample in a study of Graves' ophthalmopathy and Graves' hyperthyroidism. TCRdb re-analysed the multiplex PCR reads in MiXCR, keeping a single row per CDR3 protein. The table has a few hundred thousand distinct CDR3 sequences, approximately 35% seen once. The sample taken for sequencing was peripheral blood or thyroid tissue (not recorded which). Receptors were obtained from an adult man with Graves' hyperthyroidism. Each CDR3 is given with its conserved first and last residue. A D gene is named only where the DNA matches it firmly. Size is omitted from some rows. Given values are once, few, many or a class for expanded clones.

J,V,size,D,CDR3,DNA
TRBJ1-5,TRBV6-6,once,NA,CASRQGGWNQPQHF,TGTGCCAGCAGGCAGGGAGGATGGAATCAGCCCCAGCATTTT
TRBJ1-2,TRBV12-3/TRBV12-4,many,TRBD1,CASSHGQGFGYTF,TGTGCCAGCAGCCACGGACAGGGGTTTGGCTACACCTTC
TRBJ1-2,TRBV12-3/TRBV12-4,NA,NA,CASSHGVHYGYTF,TGTGCCAGCAGTCATGGGGTGCACTATGGCTACACCTTC
TRBJ1-3,TRBV20-1,many,NA,CSARDLATGNTIYF,TGCAGTGCTAGAGATCTAGCTACTGGAAACACCATATATTTT
TRBJ1-2,TRBV9,NA,TRBD1,CASSAGGTGGGYTF,TGTGCCAGCAGCGCCGGGGGGACAGGGGGTGGCTACACCTTC
TRBJ2-3,TRBV10-3,few,NA,CASSLQEWDTQYF,TGTGCCAGCAGTTTACAGGAGTGGGATACGCAGTATTTT
TRBJ2-7,TRBV10-2,NA,NA,CASSLGGQSSYEQYF,TGTGCCAGCAGTTTAGGTGGACAGAGCTCCTACGAGCAGTACTTC
TRBJ2-5,TRBV2,NA,NA,CASSSRLETQYF,TGTGCCAGCAGTTCCCGGCTTGAGACCCAGTACTTC
TRBJ2-6,TRBV5-4,NA,NA,CASLAGGGANVLTF,TGTGCCAGCTTGGCCGGCGGAGGGGCCAACGTCCTGACTTTC
TRBJ2-3,TRBV20-1,few,NA,CSASWGNPSTDTQYF,TGCAGTGCTAGCTGGGGGAACCCAAGCACAGATACGCAGTATTTT
TRBJ1-5,TRBV2,many,NA,CASSLQGNSNQPQHF,TGTGCCAGCAGTCTACAGGGAAATAGCAATCAGCCCCAGCATTTT
TRBJ1-3,TRBV7-9,NA,NA,CASSLGPTGDTIYF,TGTGCCAGCAGCTTGGGGCCTACTGGGGACACCATATATTTT
TRBJ1-6,TRBV19,NA,NA,CASSIRDWDNSPLHF,TGTGCCAGTAGTATCAGGGATTGGGATAATTCACCCCTCCACTTT
TRBJ2-2,TRBV10-3,few,TRBD1,CASSYIQGARSGELFF,TGTGCCAGCAGTTACATACAGGGGGCGCGTAGCGGGGAGCTGTTTTTT
TRBJ2-7,TRBV11-1,once,TRBD1,CASSFPDRAHYEQYF,TGTGCCAGCAGCTTCCCGGACAGGGCCCATTACGAGCAGTACTTC
TRBJ1-5,TRBV24-1,few,NA,CATSGVADQPQHF,TGTGCCACCAGTGGGGTCGCCGATCAGCCCCAGCATTTT
TRBJ2-7,TRBV24-1,few,NA,CATSAAGDAGEQYF,TGTGCCACCAGTGCCGCGGGTGATGCGGGAGAGCAGTACTTC
TRBJ2-1,TRBV12-3/TRBV12-4,NA,NA,CASTLQGDYEQFF,TGTGCCAGCACCTTGCAAGGGGACTATGAGCAGTTCTTC
TRBJ1-2,TRBV6-5,NA,TRBD1,CASSRRDRGKGLGYTF,TGTGCCAGCAGCCGACGAGACAGGGGGAAGGGGTTAGGCTACACCTTC
TRBJ2-7,TRBV12-3/TRBV12-4,NA,NA,CASSLRHTTTNYEQYF,TGTGCCAGCAGTTTACGTCACACGACCACCAACTACGAGCAGTACTTC
TRBJ1-1,TRBV10-3,many,NA,CAISVIGGTEAFF,TGTGCCATCAGTGTCATAGGGGGCACTGAAGCTTTCTTT
TRBJ2-7,TRBV20-1,NA,NA,CSARDAVTPGRVYEQYF,TGCAGTGCTAGAGATGCGGTGACTCCGGGCAGAGTCTACGAGCAGTACTTC
TRBJ1-2,TRBV15,NA,NA,CATSRVSGTPSYTF,TGTGCCACCAGCAGAGTCTCGGGGACACCTAGCTACACCTTC
TRBJ2-7,TRBV7-6,NA,NA,CASSFAGTGYEQYF,TGTGCCAGCAGCTTCGCGGGTACGGGCTACGAGCAGTACTTC
TRBJ1-5,TRBV11-2,NA,NA,CASSWGASSNQPQHF,TGTGCCAGCAGCTGGGGGGCATCGAGCAATCAGCCCCAGCATTTT
TRBJ2-3,TRBV29-1,few,NA,CSVDRETTDTQYF,TGCAGCGTTGACCGAGAGACCACAGATACGCAGTATTTT
TRBJ1-4,TRBV20-1,once,NA,CSARDASREKLFF,TGCAGTGCTAGAGATGCATCAAGGGAAAAACTGTTTTTT
TRBJ2-2,TRBV4-1,few,TRBD1,CASSQEETGMDTGELFF,TGCGCCAGCAGCCAAGAAGAGACAGGGATGGACACCGGGGAGCTGTTTTTT
TRBJ1-2,TRBV3-1,few,NA,CASSQGSGGRRGYTF,TGTGCCAGCAGCCAAGGTTCCGGGGGAAGGAGGGGCTACACCTTC
TRBJ2-2,TRBV24-1,NA,NA,CASSFRLSTGELFF,TGTGCCAGCAGTTTCAGACTGTCCACCGGGGAGCTGTTTTTT
TRBJ1-1,TRBV10-3,NA,TRBD1,CAISEYRGGSEAFF,TGTGCCATCAGTGAATACAGGGGTGGCAGTGAAGCTTTCTTT
TRBJ2-7,TRBV29-1,NA,NA,CSLVVGGYEQYF,TGCAGCTTAGTGGTAGGGGGCTACGAGCAGTACTTC
TRBJ2-7,TRBV10-3,NA,NA,CAISERGDYEQYF,TGTGCCATCAGTGAAAGGGGGGACTACGAGCAGTACTTC
TRBJ2-2,TRBV5-1,NA,TRBD1,CASSIGTGIFTGELFF,TGCGCCAGCAGCATTGGGACAGGGATTTTCACCGGGGAGCTGTTTTTT
TRBJ2-2,TRBV19,few,NA,CASRLRGTTGELFF,TGTGCCAGTAGGCTCAGGGGAACCACCGGGGAGCTGTTTTTT
TRBJ2-3,TRBV5-8,NA,TRBD2,CASSSGLAGVTDTQYF,TGCGCCAGCAGCTCGGGACTAGCGGGGGTCACAGATACGCAGTATTTT
TRBJ2-7,TRBV29-1,NA,NA,CSVGDLGFGEQYF,TGCAGCGTTGGCGACCTCGGATTTGGTGAGCAGTACTTC
TRBJ2-5,TRBV29-1,few,NA,CSVAKETQYF,TGCAGCGTGGCGAAAGAGACCCAGTACTTC
TRBJ1-1,TRBV15,many,TRBD1,CATSRDLGGARNEAFF,TGTGCCACCAGCAGAGATTTAGGGGGCGCGCGTAATGAAGCTTTCTTT
TRBJ1-2,TRBV20-1,NA,NA,CSAVVPASGYTF,TGCAGTGCGGTAGTCCCAGCCAGTGGCTACACCTTC